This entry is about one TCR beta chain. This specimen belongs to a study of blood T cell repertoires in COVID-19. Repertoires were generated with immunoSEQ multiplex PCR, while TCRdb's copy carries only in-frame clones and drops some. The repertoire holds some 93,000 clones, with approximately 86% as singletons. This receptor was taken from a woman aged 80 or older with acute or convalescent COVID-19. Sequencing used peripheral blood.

CDR3 residues: CASSVGLPLNTGELFF. CDR3 nucleotide sequence: TGTGCCAGCAGCGTAGGACTTCCTTTGAACACCGGGGAGCTGTTTTTT. This chain links TRBV9 with TRBJ2-2; D remains ambiguous. Germline lookup yields CDR1 SGDLS and CDR2 YYNGEE. With 0 bases removed from V and 1 base from J, the gap between germline ends came to 10 bases. The CDR3 is made up of 16 amino acids.